These 24 T cell receptor beta chains share one sample of origin, sequenced in a study of blood T cell repertoires in COVID-19. Assay used: immunoSEQ multiplex PCR; TCRdb lists only in-frame clones, some missing. This sample has some 260,000 clones, with 85% to 90% found just once. The material sequenced was peripheral blood. The receptors stem from a man at least 80 years old with acute or convalescent COVID-19.

J is TRBJ1-5 and V is TRBV18; the D is unclear. The CDR3 length is 13 residues. Trimming took off 3 bases at V and 4 bases at J, with 7 bases between the two ends. Germline lookup yields CDR1 KGHSH and CDR2 LQKENI. The CDR3 DNA sequence: TGTGCCAGCTCACCGGGCCTAAATCAGCCCCAGCATTTT. It codes for CASSPGLNQPQHF.

The J gene is TRBJ1-1, the V gene TRBV11-2; tentative D call: TRBD1 (5 bases). Germline V CDR1 and CDR2: SGHAT, FQNNGV. V lost 0 bases to trimming and J lost 0 bases, with 8 bases between them. The CDR3 extends over 15 amino acids. The DNA for the CDR3 is TGTGCCAGCAGCTTAGAGGGGGGGATGAACACTGAAGCTTTCTTT. Encoded protein: CASSLEGGMNTEAFF.

The V gene is TRBV5-4, the J gene TRBJ2-5; D is unresolved. V was pared by 2 bases and J by 5 bases, with 13 bases between. CDR3 length: 14 amino acids. Per germline, CDR1 SGHNT and CDR2 YYREEE (reference sequence). The CDR3 nucleotides read TGTGCCAGCAGCTTAACGAGAGGTTCGGAGACCCAGTACTTC. Amino acid sequence: CASSLTRGSETQYF.

This clone was picked up a small number of times. The chain employs TRBV4-2 and TRBJ2-7, with TRBD1 matching over 7 bases. Losses at the gene ends were 4 bases for V and 6 bases for J; bases not matched to a gene: 9. This CDR3 has 14 amino acids. Germline V CDR1 and CDR2: LGHNA, YNFKEQ. CDR3 sequence: CASSRDRVGREQYF. DNA of the CDR3: TGTGCCAGCAGCCGAGACAGGGTCGGGCGCGAGCAGTACTTC.

The chain joins TRBV9 to TRBJ2-1, with TRBD2 matching 8 bases. The CDR3 is made up of 16 amino acids. With V trimmed by 0 bases and J by 9 bases, 11 bases remained unmatched. Germline V gene sequence: CDR1 SGDLS, CDR2 YYNGEE. CDR3 amino acids: CASSVGSSREGTEQFF. The CDR3 coding sequence is TGTGCCAGCAGCGTAGGTTCCTCCCGGGAGGGTACTGAGCAGTTCTTC.

The chain couples TRBV18 to TRBJ2-7; weak D call: TRBD1 (6 bases). V shed 3 bases and J shed 2 bases, with 8 bases lying between them. Germline V CDR1 and CDR2: KGHSH, LQKENI. This CDR3 comprises 13 residues. CDR3 sequence (DNA): TGTGCCAGCTCACCTGGACAGACCTACGAGCAGTACTTC. Protein product: CASSPGQTYEQYF.

This clone turned up a few times. This chain joins TRBV7-9 and TRBJ2-5; TRBD1 matches at 10 bases. The trim removed 5 bases at V and 2 bases at J, leaving 8 bases unmatched. Germline CDR1 reads SEHNR; CDR2 reads FQNEAQ (reference sequence). This CDR3 spans 16 amino acids. The CDR3 loop reads CASSPGQGTRQETQYF. The CDR3 nucleotides read TGTGCCAGCAGCCCGGGACAGGGGACCCGTCAAGAGACCCAGTACTTC.

The chain uses TRBV4-1 and TRBJ1-2; 11 bases map to TRBD1. Trimming cost V 3 bases and J 3 bases; bases outside gene matches: 6. Germline values: CDR1 MGHRA, CDR2 YSYEKL. This CDR3 comprises 16 residues. CDR3 loop: CASSQGQGVFDYGYTF. The DNA of the CDR3 is TGCGCCAGCAGCCAGGGACAGGGGGTCTTCGACTATGGCTACACCTTC.

The chain has TRBV2 and TRBJ1-2; D may be TRBD1 (5 bases). Germline CDR1 is SNHLY and CDR2 is FYNNEI. The ends were cut back, 4 bases at V and 8 bases at J, with 23 bases in the middle. The CDR3 has 16 residues. This CDR3 is CASSGRSTAYDQGYTF. The CDR3 DNA sequence: TGTGCCAGCAGTGGCCGCTCGACAGCCTACGATCAGGGCTACACCTTC.

This chain uses TRBV2 with TRBJ1-6; D uncertain. V was cut by 3 bases and J by 9 bases, with 15 bases left in between. The germline gives CDR1 SNHLY, CDR2 FYNNEI. The CDR3 is 15 residues long. CDR3 nucleotides: TGTGCCAGCAGTGACCCGGCGGGTCCCGCTTCACCCCTCCACTTT. Amino acid sequence: CASSDPAGPASPLHF.

The chain uses TRBV12-3 or TRBV12-4 and TRBJ2-1; possibly TRBD1 for D (5 bases). CDR3 size: 12 residues. V lost 6 bases to trimming and J lost 8 bases, with 11 bases between them. The CDR3: CASRPAGYEQFF. For the CDR3, the DNA is TGTGCCAGCAGGCCTGCAGGGTATGAGCAGTTCTTC.

In the case of this clone: The sample contains more than one DNA sequence encoding this CDR3. The chain carries TRBV18 and TRBJ1-5; 8 bases fit TRBD1. Per the germline V gene, CDR1 is KGHSH and CDR2 is LQKENI. The CDR3 totals 14 residues. V lost 3 bases, J lost 4 bases, and 2 bases stayed unmatched. Written as DNA, the CDR3 is TGTGCCAGCTCACCCGGACAGGGAAATCAGCCCCAGCATTTT. It yields the protein CASSPGQGNQPQHF.

The rearrangement joins TRBV6-2 or TRBV6-3 to TRBJ2-5; perhaps TRBD2 as D (6 bases). The germline V gene encodes CDR1 MNHEY and CDR2 SVGEGT. There are 16 residues in the CDR3. V lost 2 bases and J 0 bases, leaving 13 bases between the germline ends. The CDR3 sequence: CASSYVRLGNQETQYF. CDR3 sequence (DNA): TGTGCCAGCAGTTACGTTAGACTAGGGAACCAAGAGACCCAGTACTTC.

The chain links TRBV4-2 to TRBJ2-3, with D unclear. Trimming took 1 base from V and 3 from J, leaving 8 bases between them. Germline V gene lookup returns CDR1 LGHNA and CDR2 YNFKEQ. This CDR3 contains 14 residues. The CDR3 DNA is TGTGCCAGCAGCCAAGGTTTGCGGACAGATACGCAGTATTTT. Translated, it gives CASSQGLRTDTQYF.

This sequence joins TRBV11-2 and TRBJ1-2, with unresolved D. This CDR3 comprises 15 residues. Trimming shortened V by 4 bases and J by 4 bases, and 16 bases separated the two germline ends. Looked up from germline, CDR1 is SGHAT and CDR2 is FQNNGV. CDR3 amino acids: CASSSQRDTIYGYTF. The CDR3 DNA follows: TGTGCCAGCAGCTCACAGAGAGACACCATCTATGGCTACACCTTC. Combining the CDR3 with reference TRBV11-2 and TRBJ1-2 gives the whole variable domain EAGVAQSPRYKIIEKRQSVAFWCNPISGHATLYWYQQILGQGPKLLIQFQNNGVVDDSQLPKDRFSAERLKGVDSTLKIQPAKLEDSAVYLCASSSQRDTIYGYTFGSGTRLTVV.

This chain links TRBV6-5 with TRBJ1-1, with 8 nucleotides matching TRBD1. The V segment lost 5 bases and the J segment 7 bases; nucleotides outside the gene matches: 3. CDR3 length equals 12 residues. CDR1 MNHEY and CDR2 SVGAGI come from the germline V gene. The CDR3 loop is CASSRQGFEAFF. Written as DNA, the CDR3 is TGTGCCAGCAGTCGACAGGGGTTTGAAGCTTTCTTT.

The chain combines TRBV5-1 with TRBJ1-1, with 8 bases that match TRBD1. From germline, CDR1 is SGHRS and CDR2 YFSETQ. Trimming removed 3 bases from V and 6 bases from J; junction bases left unmatched: 7. The CDR3 extends over 14 amino acids. The CDR3: CASSYRDRSPEAFF. The CDR3 DNA reads TGCGCCAGCAGCTATAGGGACAGGAGTCCTGAAGCTTTCTTT.

The genes are TRBV2 and TRBJ2-7, with D perhaps TRBD1 (6 bases). There are 11 residues in the CDR3. V lost 6 bases to trimming and J lost 7 bases, with 10 bases between them. Germline loops: CDR1 SNHLY, CDR2 FYNNEI. The CDR3 bases are TGTGCCAGCAGGGGAACAGGGGAGCAGTACTTC. It yields the protein CASRGTGEQYF.

The CDR3 loop reads CASSLVAAGGRPGDTQYF. CDR3 DNA sequence: TGTGCCAGCAGCTTAGTGGCCGCGGGGGGGCGGCCTGGAGATACGCAGTATTTT. The chain is built from TRBV7-2 and TRBJ2-3, with 9 bases that match TRBD2. CDR3 size: 18 residues. The V and J ends lost 1 base and 5 bases, in that order; junction bases with no gene match: 13. Germline lookup yields CDR1 SGHTA and CDR2 FQGNSA.

The V and J genes are TRBV6-6 and TRBJ1-6, with a weak D call TRBD1 (6 bases). Germline loops: CDR1 MNHNY, CDR2 SVGAGI (reference sequence). The CDR3 length is 14 residues. Trimming removed 7 bases at V and 10 bases at J, with 17 bases between. The CDR3 DNA is TGTGCCAGCACTAGGGAGGGGGGGAGCTCACCCCTCCACTTT. This codes for CASTREGGSSPLHF.

This chain connects TRBV6-2 or TRBV6-3 to TRBJ2-7; 10 positions match TRBD2. CDR3 length: 14 residues. The germline V gene encodes CDR1 MNHEY and CDR2 SVGEGT. J gave up 2 bases and V 4 bases, and 2 bases lay outside the gene matches. The CDR3 DNA reads as TGTGCCAGCAGTTCAGCGGGAGGGCCCTACGAGCAGTACTTC. This translates into CASSSAGGPYEQYF.

This clone was detected only once. This chain connects TRBV15 to TRBJ1-3; tentatively, D is TRBD1 (6 bases). CDR1 and CDR2 (germline): LNHNV, YYDKDF (reference sequence). The CDR3 runs to 16 residues. V was pared by 0 bases and J by 1 base, with 10 bases between. CDR3 region: CATSRDRGGSGNTIYF. In nucleotides, the CDR3 is TGTGCCACCAGCAGAGACAGGGGTGGGTCTGGAAACACCATATATTTT.

The chain is built from TRBV11-1 and TRBJ2-1, with 13 bases matching TRBD2. In germline, CDR1 is SGHAT, CDR2 FQDESV (reference sequence). V was pared by 0 bases and J by 9 bases, with 2 bases of the junction left unmatched. This CDR3 has 15 residues. CDR3 sequence reads: CASSLALAGGGEQFF. For the CDR3, the DNA is TGTGCCAGCAGCTTAGCACTAGCGGGAGGGGGTGAGCAGTTCTTC.

The gene calls are TRBV5-1 and TRBJ2-3; perhaps TRBD2 as D (6 bases). This CDR3 comprises 14 residues. The V and J ends lost 4 bases and 2 bases respectively, with 11 bases between them. From germline, CDR1 is SGHRS and CDR2 YFSETQ. The CDR3 region has the DNA TGCGCCAGCAGCCCCGGGGGTAACACAGATACGCAGTATTTT. It is translated as CASSPGGNTDTQYF.